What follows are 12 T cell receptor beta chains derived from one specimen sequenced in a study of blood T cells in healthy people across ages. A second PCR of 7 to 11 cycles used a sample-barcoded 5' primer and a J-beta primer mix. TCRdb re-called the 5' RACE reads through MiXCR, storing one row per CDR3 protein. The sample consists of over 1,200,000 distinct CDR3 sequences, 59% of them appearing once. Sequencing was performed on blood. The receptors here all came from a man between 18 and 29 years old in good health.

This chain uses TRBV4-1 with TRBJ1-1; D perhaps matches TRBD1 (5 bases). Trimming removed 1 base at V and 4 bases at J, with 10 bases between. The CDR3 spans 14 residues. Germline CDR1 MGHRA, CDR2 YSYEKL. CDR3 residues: CASSQASRVTEAFF. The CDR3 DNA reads TGCGCCAGCAGCCAAGCATCCAGGGTCACTGAAGCTTTCTTT.

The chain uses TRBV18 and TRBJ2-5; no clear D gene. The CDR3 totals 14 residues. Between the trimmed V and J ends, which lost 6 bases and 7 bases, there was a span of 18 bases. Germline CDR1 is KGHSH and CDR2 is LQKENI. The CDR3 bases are TGTGCCAGCTCCCCGGAACAGCAATTGTGGACCCAGTACTTC. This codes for CASSPEQQLWTQYF. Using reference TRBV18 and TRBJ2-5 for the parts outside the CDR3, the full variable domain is NAGVMQNPRHLVRRRGQEARLRCSPMKGHSHVYWYRQLPEEGLKFMVYLQKENIIDESGMPKERFSAEFPKEGPSILRIQQVVRGDSAAYFCASSPEQQLWTQYFGPGTRLLVL.

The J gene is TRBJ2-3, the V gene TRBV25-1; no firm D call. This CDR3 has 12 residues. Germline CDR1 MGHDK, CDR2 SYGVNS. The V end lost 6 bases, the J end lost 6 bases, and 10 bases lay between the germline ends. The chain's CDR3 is CASRSAADTQYF. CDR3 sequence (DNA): TGTGCCAGCAGGTCCGCCGCGGATACGCAGTATTTT.

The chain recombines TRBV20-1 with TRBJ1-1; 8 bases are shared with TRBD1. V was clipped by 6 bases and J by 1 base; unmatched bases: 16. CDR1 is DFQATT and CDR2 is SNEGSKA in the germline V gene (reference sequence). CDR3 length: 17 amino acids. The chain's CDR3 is CSANLGGDRSPNTEAFF. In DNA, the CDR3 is TGCAGTGCCAACCTCGGCGGGGACAGGTCCCCGAACACTGAAGCTTTCTTT.

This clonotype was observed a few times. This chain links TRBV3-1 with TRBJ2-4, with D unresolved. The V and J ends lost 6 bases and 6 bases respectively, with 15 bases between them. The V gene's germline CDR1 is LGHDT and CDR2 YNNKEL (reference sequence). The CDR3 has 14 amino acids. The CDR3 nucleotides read TGTGCCAGCAGTTTCGCCGGATATGGAAACATTCAGTACTTC. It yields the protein CASSFAGYGNIQYF.

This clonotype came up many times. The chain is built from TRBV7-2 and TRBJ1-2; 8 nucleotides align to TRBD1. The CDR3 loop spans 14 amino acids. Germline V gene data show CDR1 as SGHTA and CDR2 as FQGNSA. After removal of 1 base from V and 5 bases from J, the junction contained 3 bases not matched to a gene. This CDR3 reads CASSLVRTGYGYTF. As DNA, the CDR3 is TGTGCCAGCAGCTTAGTTAGGACAGGGTATGGCTACACCTTC.

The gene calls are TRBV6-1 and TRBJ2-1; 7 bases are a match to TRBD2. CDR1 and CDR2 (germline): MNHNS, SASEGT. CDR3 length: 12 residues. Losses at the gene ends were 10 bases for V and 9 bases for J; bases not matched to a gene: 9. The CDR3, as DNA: TGTGCCACCAATGGACTAGAGAGTGAGCAGTTCTTC. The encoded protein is CATNGLESEQFF.

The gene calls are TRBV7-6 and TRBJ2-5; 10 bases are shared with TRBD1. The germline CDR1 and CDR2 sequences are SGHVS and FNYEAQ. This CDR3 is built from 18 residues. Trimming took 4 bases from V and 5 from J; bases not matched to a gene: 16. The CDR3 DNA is TGTGCCAGCAGCTCGTTTGTCCCCGGGACAGGGGTTCGGGAGACCCAGTACTTC. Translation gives CASSSFVPGTGVRETQYF.

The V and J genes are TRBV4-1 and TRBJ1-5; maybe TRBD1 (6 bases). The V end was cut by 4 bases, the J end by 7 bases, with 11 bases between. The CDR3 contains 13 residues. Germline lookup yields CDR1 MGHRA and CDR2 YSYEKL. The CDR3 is CASSPPGDQPQHF. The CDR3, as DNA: TGCGCCAGCAGCCCTCCAGGGGACCAGCCCCAGCATTTT.

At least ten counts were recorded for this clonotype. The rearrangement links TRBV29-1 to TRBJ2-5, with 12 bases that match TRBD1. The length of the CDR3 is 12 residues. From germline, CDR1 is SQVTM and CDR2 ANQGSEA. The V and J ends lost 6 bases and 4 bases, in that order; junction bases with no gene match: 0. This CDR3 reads CSVGQGAETQYF. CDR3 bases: TGCAGCGTGGGACAGGGGGCAGAGACCCAGTACTTC.

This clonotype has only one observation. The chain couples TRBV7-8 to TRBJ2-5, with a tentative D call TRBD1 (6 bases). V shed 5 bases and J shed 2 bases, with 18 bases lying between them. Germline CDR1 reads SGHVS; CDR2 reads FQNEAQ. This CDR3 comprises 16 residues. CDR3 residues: CASSNRPGTSQETQYF. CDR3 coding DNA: TGTGCCAGCAGCAACCGTCCCGGGACATCTCAAGAGACCCAGTACTTC.

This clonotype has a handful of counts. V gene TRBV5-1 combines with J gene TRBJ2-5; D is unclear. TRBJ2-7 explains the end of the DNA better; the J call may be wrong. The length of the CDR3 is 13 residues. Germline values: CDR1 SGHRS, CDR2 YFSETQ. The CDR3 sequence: CASSLENGYEQYF. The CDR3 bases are TGCGCCAGCAGCTTGGAGAACGGCTACGAGCAGTACTTC.